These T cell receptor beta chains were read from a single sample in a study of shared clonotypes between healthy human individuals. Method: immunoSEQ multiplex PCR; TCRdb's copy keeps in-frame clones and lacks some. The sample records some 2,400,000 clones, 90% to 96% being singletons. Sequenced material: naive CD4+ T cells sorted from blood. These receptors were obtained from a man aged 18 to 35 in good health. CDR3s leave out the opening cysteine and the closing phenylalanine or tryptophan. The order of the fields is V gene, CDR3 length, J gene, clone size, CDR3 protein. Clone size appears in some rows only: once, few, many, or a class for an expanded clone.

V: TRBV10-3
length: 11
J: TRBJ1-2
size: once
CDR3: AISESGSYGYT

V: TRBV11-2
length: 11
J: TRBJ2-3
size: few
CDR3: ASSLRSTDTQY

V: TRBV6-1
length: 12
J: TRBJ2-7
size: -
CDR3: ASSESGSYHEQY

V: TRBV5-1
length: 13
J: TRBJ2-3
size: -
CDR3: ASSLPAGVADTQY

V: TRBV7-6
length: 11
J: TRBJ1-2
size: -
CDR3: ASSLEFNYGYT

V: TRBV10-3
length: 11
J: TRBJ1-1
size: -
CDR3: ASKAVVYTEAF

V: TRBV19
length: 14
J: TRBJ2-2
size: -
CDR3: ASSESSGRATGELF

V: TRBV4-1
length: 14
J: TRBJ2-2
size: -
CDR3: ASSHTGTGATGELF

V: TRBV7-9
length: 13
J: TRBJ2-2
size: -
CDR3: ASSLDGGVPGELF

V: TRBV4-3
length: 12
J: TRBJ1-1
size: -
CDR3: ASSQEIGVTEAF

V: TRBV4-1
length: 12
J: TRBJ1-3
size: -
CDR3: ASSQERSGNTIY

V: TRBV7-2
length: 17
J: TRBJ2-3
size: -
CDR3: ASSLEWLLAGEYTDTQY

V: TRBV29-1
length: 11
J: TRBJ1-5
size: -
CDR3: SVGGTADQPQH

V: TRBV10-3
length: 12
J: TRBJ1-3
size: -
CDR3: AISLGDSGNTIY

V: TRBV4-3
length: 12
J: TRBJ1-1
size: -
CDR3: ASSLGDKNTEAF

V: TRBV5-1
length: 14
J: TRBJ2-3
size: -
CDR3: ASSLVGQGLTDTQY

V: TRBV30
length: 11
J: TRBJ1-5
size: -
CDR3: AWSEGVGQPQH

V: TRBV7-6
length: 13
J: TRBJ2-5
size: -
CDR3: ASSQSGSMGETQY

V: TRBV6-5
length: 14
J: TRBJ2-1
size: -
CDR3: ASSSGPGGSGNEQF

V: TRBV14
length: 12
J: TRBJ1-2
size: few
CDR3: ASSQGSASGGYT

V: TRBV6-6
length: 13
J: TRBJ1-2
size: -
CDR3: ASSYSPTGLSGYT

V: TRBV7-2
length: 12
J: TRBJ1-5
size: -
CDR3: ASSLWGYNQPQH

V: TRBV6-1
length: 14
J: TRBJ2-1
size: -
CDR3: ASREPSGGAPNEQF

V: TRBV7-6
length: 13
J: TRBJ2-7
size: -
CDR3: ASSKDFVSSYEQY

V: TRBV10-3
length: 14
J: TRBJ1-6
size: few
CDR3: AISELGGQDNSPLH

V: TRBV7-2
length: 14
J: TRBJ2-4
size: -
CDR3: ASSFSLAGAKNIQY

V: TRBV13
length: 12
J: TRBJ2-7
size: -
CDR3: ASSLEQGVSEQY

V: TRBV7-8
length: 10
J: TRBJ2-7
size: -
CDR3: ASTGEVREQY